The rows below give T cell receptor beta chains drawn from one sample of a study of blood T cell repertoires in COVID-19. Sequencing was performed with immunoSEQ multiplex PCR; in TCRdb, only in-frame clones are kept and a portion is missing. Among over 85,000 clones listed, 70% to 90% were seen once. Sample: peripheral blood. The receptor source for this set is a middle-aged man with acute or convalescent COVID-19. Each CDR3 is given with its conserved first and last residue. Each record gives: J gene, V gene, D gene, clone size, CDR3 length, CDR3 protein, CDR3 DNA. A D gene is named only where the DNA matches it firmly. Where a row states a size, it is once, few, many or the class of an expanded clone; other rows omit it.

>TRBJ2-1|TRBV27|NA|NA|15
CASTIRRDSPNEQFF
TGTGCCAGCACCATTCGTCGGGACTCCCCAAATGAGCAGTTCTTC
>TRBJ1-2|TRBV14|NA|NA|13
CASSQDSRYGYTF
TGTGCCAGCAGCCAAGATAGCCGCTATGGCTACACCTTC
>TRBJ1-2|TRBV6-2/TRBV6-3|NA|NA|14
CASSSTGKAYGYTF
TGTGCCAGCAGTTCTACAGGGAAAGCCTATGGCTACACCTTC
>TRBJ1-1|TRBV5-1|NA|NA|13
CASSRVLNTEAFF
TGCGCCAGCAGCCGGGTACTGAACACTGAAGCTTTCTTT
>TRBJ1-2|TRBV5-6|TRBD1|NA|13
CASSLGQGRLYTF
TGTGCCAGCAGCCTGGGACAGGGACGACTCTACACCTTC
>TRBJ1-3|TRBV13|NA|NA|15
CASSFRQNSGNTIYF
TGTGCCAGCAGCTTTCGACAGAACTCTGGAAACACCATATATTTT
>TRBJ1-4|TRBV5-1|TRBD1|NA|15
CASSDDRGPREKLFF
TGCGCCAGCAGCGACGACAGGGGTCCGAGGGAAAAACTGTTTTTT
>TRBJ2-2|TRBV7-2|TRBD1|NA|16
CASSLTGPENTGELFF
TGTGCCAGCAGCTTGACAGGGCCGGAGAACACCGGGGAGCTGTTTTTT
>TRBJ1-2|TRBV6-6|TRBD1|NA|13
CASSPTGVPGYTF
TGTGCCAGCAGTCCGACAGGGGTTCCTGGCTACACCTTC
>TRBJ2-1|TRBV5-5|NA|NA|15
CASASAGAGYNEQFF
TGTGCCAGCGCTTCCGCGGGGGCTGGCTACAATGAGCAGTTCTTC
>TRBJ2-7|TRBV3-1/TRBV3-2|NA|NA|12
CASSRDLYEQYF
TGTGCCAGCAGCCGCGATTTGTACGAGCAGTACTTC
>TRBJ2-7|TRBV5-1|NA|NA|12
CASSLAGNEQYF
TGCGCCAGCAGCTTGGCCGGTAACGAGCAGTACTTC
>TRBJ2-7|TRBV12-5|TRBD2|NA|15
CASGLTSGESYEQYF
TGTGCTAGTGGTTTGACTAGCGGGGAATCCTACGAGCAGTACTTC
>TRBJ1-3|TRBV5-6|TRBD1|NA|16
CASSLGSRGLGNTIYF
TGTGCCAGCAGCTTGGGGTCCAGGGGGCTTGGAAACACCATATATTTT
>TRBJ2-3|TRBV13|NA|NA|17
CASSLKGLGTSTDTQYF
TGTGCCAGCAGCTTAAAAGGGCTGGGGACTAGCACAGATACGCAGTATTTT
>TRBJ1-3|TRBV3-1/TRBV3-2|TRBD1|few|17
CASSPITGTGPGNTIYF
TGTGCCAGCAGCCCCATAACCGGGACAGGGCCTGGAAACACCATATATTTT
>TRBJ1-6|TRBV9|TRBD1|few|15
CASSGTGTENSPLHF
TGTGCCAGCAGCGGCACCGGGACAGAAAATTCACCCCTCCACTTT
>TRBJ2-1|TRBV7-9|NA|NA|15
CASSSTGGNYNEQFF
TGTGCCAGCAGCTCGACAGGTGGGAATTACAATGAGCAGTTCTTC
>TRBJ2-1|TRBV19|NA|NA|15
CASSIAQNSYNEQFF
TGTGCCAGTAGTATAGCGCAGAACTCCTACAATGAGCAGTTCTTC
>TRBJ1-4|TRBV5-5|TRBD1|once|15
CASSWDRGGGEKLFF
TGTGCCAGCAGCTGGGACAGGGGTGGAGGTGAAAAACTGTTTTTT
>TRBJ2-2|TRBV6-1|TRBD2|NA|17
CASSGRLAGAPTGELFF
TGTGCCAGCAGTGGGAGACTAGCGGGAGCTCCAACCGGGGAGCTGTTTTTT
>TRBJ2-7|TRBV6-2/TRBV6-3|NA|NA|17
CASSYSPPVIAVYEQYF
TGTGCCAGCAGTTACTCGCCCCCGGTTATCGCCGTCTACGAGCAGTACTTC
>TRBJ1-1|TRBV30|NA|NA|13
CACTRGADTEAFF
TGTGCCTGTACGCGGGGGGCAGACACTGAAGCTTTCTTT
>TRBJ2-1|TRBV24-1|TRBD1|NA|18
CATSGDREGGWDHNEQFF
TGTGCCACCAGTGGAGACAGGGAAGGGGGTTGGGATCACAATGAGCAGTTCTTC
>TRBJ2-3|TRBV19|NA|NA|14
CASYSGLDTDTQYF
TGTGCCAGTTATTCGGGACTCGACACAGATACGCAGTATTTT
>TRBJ2-5|TRBV9|TRBD2|once|14
CASSPRGDQETQYF
TGTGCCAGCAGCCCGCGGGGGGATCAAGAGACCCAGTACTTC
>TRBJ2-2|TRBV30|NA|NA|15
CAWLSGLRNTGELFF
TGTGCCTGGCTCTCGGGACTGAGAAACACCGGGGAGCTGTTTTTT
>TRBJ2-5|TRBV25-1|TRBD1|NA|13
CATRTGGAETQYF
TGTGCCACCCGGACAGGGGGCGCGGAGACCCAGTACTTC
>TRBJ1-5|TRBV19|NA|NA|13
CASGGTSNQPQHF
TGTGCCTCGGGAGGCACGAGTAATCAGCCCCAGCATTTT
>TRBJ1-2|TRBV29-1|NA|once|12
CSVEGTAYGYTF
TGCAGCGTTGAAGGGACAGCATATGGCTACACCTTC
>TRBJ1-2|TRBV15|NA|NA|14
CATSTGTRDSGYTF
TGTGCCACCAGCACTGGGACACGGGATAGTGGCTACACCTTC
>TRBJ1-6|TRBV5-1|TRBD1|NA|16
CASSFMMGQQNSPLHF
TGCGCCAGCAGCTTTATGATGGGACAGCAGAATTCACCCCTCCACTTT
>TRBJ1-1|TRBV5-4|NA|NA|13
CASRGGGDTEAFF
TGTGCCAGCAGGGGTGGGGGGGACACTGAAGCTTTCTTT
>TRBJ2-1|TRBV7-9|TRBD1|NA|14
CASSTGQGAAEQFF
TGTGCCAGCAGCACGGGACAGGGGGCAGCTGAGCAGTTCTTC
>TRBJ2-1|TRBV27|NA|NA|12
CASGLHYNEQFF
TGTGCCAGCGGACTGCACTACAATGAGCAGTTCTTC
>TRBJ1-6|TRBV15|NA|NA|14
CATSSGQRDSPLHF
TGTGCCACCAGCAGTGGCCAGAGGGATTCACCCCTCCACTTT
>TRBJ1-3|TRBV5-4|NA|many|15
CASSLDRASGNTIYF
TGTGCCAGCAGCTTGGACAGGGCCTCTGGAAACACCATATATTTT
>TRBJ2-1|TRBV6-4|TRBD2|NA|16
CASSDSASGGYNEQFF
TGTGCCAGCAGTGACTCGGCTAGCGGGGGCTACAATGAGCAGTTCTTC
>TRBJ1-2|TRBV9|NA|NA|15
CASSVDDLRGYGYTF
TGTGCCAGCAGCGTAGATGACCTACGGGGCTATGGCTACACCTTC
>TRBJ2-7|TRBV7-2|TRBD2|once|17
CASSPYGPLAGAYEQYF
TGTGCCAGCAGCCCATATGGGCCACTAGCGGGGGCCTACGAGCAGTACTTC
>TRBJ1-2|TRBV6-6|TRBD1|NA|15
CASSFGQGLPYGYTF
TGTGCCAGCAGTTTCGGACAGGGCCTACCCTATGGCTACACCTTC
>TRBJ1-6|TRBV5-1|NA|once|13
CASSPRDNSPLHF
TGCGCCAGCAGTCCCAGGGATAATTCACCCCTCCACTTT
>TRBJ1-6|TRBV6-5|TRBD1|NA|14
CASRMGQGGSPLHF
TGTGCCAGCAGAATGGGACAGGGCGGATCACCCCTCCACTTT
>TRBJ2-2|TRBV7-9|NA|once|17
CASSFSIVRSNTGELFF
TGTGCCAGCAGCTTTTCAATCGTGCGTTCGAACACCGGGGAGCTGTTTTTT
>TRBJ2-1|TRBV6-5|TRBD2|NA|15
CASTSRSGSYDEQFF
TGTGCCAGCACCTCTAGAAGCGGGAGTTATGATGAGCAGTTCTTC
>TRBJ1-3|TRBV30|NA|once|15
CAWSVGLTTGNTIYF
TGTGCCTGGAGTGTGGGACTTACAACTGGAAACACCATATATTTT
>TRBJ1-1|TRBV5-6|NA|once|17
CASTQALIDSRYTEAFF
TGTGCCAGCACCCAAGCTTTAATCGACAGTAGGTACACTGAAGCTTTCTTT
>TRBJ2-3|TRBV7-6|TRBD2|NA|15
CASSLQAGGTDTQYF
TGTGCCAGCAGCTTACAAGCGGGAGGCACAGATACGCAGTATTTT